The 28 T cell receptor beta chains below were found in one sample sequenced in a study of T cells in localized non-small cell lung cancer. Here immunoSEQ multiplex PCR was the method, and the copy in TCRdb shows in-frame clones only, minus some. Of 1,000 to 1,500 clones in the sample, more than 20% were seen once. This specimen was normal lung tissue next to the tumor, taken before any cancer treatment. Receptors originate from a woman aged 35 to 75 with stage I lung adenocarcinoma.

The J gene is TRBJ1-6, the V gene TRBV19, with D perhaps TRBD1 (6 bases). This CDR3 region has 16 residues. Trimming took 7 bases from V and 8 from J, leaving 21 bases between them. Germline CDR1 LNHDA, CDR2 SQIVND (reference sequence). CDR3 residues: CASNPFPDRRDSPLHF. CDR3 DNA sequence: TGTGCCAGTAACCCATTCCCCGACAGGCGGGATTCACCCCTCCACTTT.

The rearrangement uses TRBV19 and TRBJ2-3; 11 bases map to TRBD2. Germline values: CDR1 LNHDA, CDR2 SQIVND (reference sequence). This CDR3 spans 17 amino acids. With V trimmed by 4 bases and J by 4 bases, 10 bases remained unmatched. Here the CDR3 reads CASSTPDLAGGPDTQYF. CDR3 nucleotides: TGTGCCAGTAGTACTCCAGATCTAGCGGGGGGACCAGATACGCAGTATTTT.

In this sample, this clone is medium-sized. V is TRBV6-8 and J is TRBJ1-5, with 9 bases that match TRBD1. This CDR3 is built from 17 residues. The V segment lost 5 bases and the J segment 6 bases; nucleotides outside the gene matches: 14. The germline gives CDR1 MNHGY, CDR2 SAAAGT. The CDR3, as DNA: TGTGCCAGCAGTCCGGCGGGGGGACAGGGATCCTCTCAGCCCCAGCATTTT. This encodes CASSPAGGQGSSQPQHF.

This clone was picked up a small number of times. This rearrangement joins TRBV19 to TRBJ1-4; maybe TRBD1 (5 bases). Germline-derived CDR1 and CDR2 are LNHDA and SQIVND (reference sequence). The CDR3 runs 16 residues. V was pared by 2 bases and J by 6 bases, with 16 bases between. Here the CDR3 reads CASSILALRGDEKLFF. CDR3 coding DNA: TGTGCCAGTAGTATACTAGCTTTGAGGGGAGATGAAAAACTGTTTTTT.

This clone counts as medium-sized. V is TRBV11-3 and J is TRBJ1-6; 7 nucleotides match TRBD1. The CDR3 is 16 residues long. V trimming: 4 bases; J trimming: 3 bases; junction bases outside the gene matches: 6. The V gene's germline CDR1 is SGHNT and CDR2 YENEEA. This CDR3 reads CASSSTGTGYNSPLHF. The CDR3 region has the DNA TGTGCCAGCAGCTCGACAGGGACGGGCTATAATTCACCCCTCCACTTT.

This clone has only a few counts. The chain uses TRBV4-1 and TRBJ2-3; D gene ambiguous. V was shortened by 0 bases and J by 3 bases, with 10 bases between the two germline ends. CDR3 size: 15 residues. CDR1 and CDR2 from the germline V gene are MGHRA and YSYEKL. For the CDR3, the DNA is TGCGCCAGCAGCCAAGATCAAAGCTTTACAGATACGCAGTATTTT. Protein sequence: CASSQDQSFTDTQYF.

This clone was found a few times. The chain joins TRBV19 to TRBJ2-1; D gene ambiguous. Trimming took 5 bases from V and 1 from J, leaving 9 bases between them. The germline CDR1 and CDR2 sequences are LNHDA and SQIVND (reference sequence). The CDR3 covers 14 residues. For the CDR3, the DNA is TGTGCCAGTAGTGTCCTTTTTTCCTACAATGAGCAGTTCTTC. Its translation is CASSVLFSYNEQFF.

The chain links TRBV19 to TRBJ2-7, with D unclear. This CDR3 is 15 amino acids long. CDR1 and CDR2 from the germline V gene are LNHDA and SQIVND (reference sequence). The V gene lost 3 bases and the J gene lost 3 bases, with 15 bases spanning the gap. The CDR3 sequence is CASSIPHRAGYEQYF. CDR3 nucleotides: TGTGCCAGTAGTATCCCCCACCGGGCTGGCTACGAGCAGTACTTC. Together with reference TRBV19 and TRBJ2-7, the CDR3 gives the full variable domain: DGGITQSPKYLFRKEGQNVTLSCEQNLNHDAMYWYRQDPGQGLRLIYYSQIVNDFQKGDIAEGYSVSREKKESFPLTVTSAQKNPTAFYLCASSIPHRAGYEQYFGPGTRLTVT.

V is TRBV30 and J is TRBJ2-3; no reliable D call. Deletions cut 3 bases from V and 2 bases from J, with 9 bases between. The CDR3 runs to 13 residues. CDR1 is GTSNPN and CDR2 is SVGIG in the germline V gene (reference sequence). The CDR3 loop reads CAWRVGSTDTQYF. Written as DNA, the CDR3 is TGTGCCTGGAGGGTAGGGTCCACAGATACGCAGTATTTT. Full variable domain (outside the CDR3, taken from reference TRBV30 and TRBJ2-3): SQTIHQWPATLVQPVGSPLSLECTVEGTSNPNLYWYRQAAGRGLQLLFYSVGIGQISSEVPQNLSASRPQDRQFILSSKKLLLSDSGFYLCAWRVGSTDTQYFGPGTRLTVL.

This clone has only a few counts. CDR3 loop: CASSLGTGENYGYTF. The CDR3 DNA reads TGCGCCAGCAGCTTGGGGACAGGGGAAAACTATGGCTACACCTTC. The chain uses TRBV5-1 and TRBJ1-2; 9 nucleotides align to TRBD1. The trim removed 0 bases at V and 2 bases at J, leaving 2 bases unmatched. This CDR3 has 15 amino acids. Germline CDR1 is SGHRS and CDR2 is YFSETQ.

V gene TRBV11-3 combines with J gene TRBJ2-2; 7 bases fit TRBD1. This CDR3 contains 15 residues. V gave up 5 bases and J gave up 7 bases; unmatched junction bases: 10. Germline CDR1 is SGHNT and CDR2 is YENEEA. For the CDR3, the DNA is TGTGCCAGCAGCACCCGGACAGGAAGGAGCGGGGAGCTGTTTTTT. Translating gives CASSTRTGRSGELFF.

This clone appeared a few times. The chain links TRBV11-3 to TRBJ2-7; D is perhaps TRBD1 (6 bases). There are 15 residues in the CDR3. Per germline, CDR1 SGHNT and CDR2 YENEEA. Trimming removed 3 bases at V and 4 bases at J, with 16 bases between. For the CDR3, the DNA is TGTGCCAGCAGCTTGGCCAGGGGCGTTGGGTACGAGCAGTACTTC. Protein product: CASSLARGVGYEQYF.

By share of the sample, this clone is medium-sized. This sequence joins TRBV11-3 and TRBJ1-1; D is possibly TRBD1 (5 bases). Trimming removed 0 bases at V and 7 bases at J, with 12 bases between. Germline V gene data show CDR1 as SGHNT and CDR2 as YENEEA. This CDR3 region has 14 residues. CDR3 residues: CASSLDSGGFEAFF. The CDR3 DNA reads TGTGCCAGCAGCTTAGACTCGGGGGGTTTTGAAGCTTTCTTT.

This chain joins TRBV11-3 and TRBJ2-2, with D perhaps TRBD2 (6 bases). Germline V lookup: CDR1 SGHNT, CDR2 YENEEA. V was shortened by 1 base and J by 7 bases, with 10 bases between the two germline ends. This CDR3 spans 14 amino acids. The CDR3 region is CASSLVEEGGELFF. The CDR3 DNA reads TGTGCCAGCAGCTTAGTGGAGGAGGGCGGGGAGCTGTTTTTT.

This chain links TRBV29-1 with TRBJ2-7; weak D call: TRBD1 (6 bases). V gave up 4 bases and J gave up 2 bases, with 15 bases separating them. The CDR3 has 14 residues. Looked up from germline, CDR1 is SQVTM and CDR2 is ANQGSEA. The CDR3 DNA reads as TGCAGCGTTGCCGCAGGGGTGGGCCCCTACGAGCAGTACTTC. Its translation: CSVAAGVGPYEQYF.

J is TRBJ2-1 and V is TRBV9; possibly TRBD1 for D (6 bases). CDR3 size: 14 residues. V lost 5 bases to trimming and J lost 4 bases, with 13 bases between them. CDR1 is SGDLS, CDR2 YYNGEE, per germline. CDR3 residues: CASRGDTRYNEQFF. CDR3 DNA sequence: TGTGCCAGCAGGGGGGACACGAGATACAATGAGCAGTTCTTC. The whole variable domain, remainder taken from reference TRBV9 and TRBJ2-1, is DSGVTQTPKHLITATGQRVTLRCSPRSGDLSVYWYQQSLDQGLQFLIQYYNGEERAKGNILERFSAQQFPDLHSELNLSSLELGDSALYFCASRGDTRYNEQFFGPGTRLTVL.

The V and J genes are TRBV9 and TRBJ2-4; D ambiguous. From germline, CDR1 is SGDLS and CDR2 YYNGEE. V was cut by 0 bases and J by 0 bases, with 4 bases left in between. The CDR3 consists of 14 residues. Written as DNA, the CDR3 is TGTGCCAGCAGCGTAGGAGGAGCCAAAAACATTCAGTACTTC. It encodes CASSVGGAKNIQYF.

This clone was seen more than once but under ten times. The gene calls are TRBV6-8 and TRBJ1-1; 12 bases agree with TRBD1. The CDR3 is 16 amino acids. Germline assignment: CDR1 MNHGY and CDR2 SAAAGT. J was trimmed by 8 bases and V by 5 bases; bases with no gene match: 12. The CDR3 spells CASSESGTGGASEAFF. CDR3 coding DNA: TGTGCCAGCAGTGAGTCGGGGACAGGGGGCGCTTCAGAAGCTTTCTTT.

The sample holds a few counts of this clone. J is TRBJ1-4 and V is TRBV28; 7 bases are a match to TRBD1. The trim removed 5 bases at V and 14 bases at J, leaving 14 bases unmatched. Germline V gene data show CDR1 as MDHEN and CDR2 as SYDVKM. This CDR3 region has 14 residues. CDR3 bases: TGTGCCAGCAGTCCCCCGGGACAGTTCTTTAGGCTGTTTTTT. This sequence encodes CASSPPGQFFRLFF.

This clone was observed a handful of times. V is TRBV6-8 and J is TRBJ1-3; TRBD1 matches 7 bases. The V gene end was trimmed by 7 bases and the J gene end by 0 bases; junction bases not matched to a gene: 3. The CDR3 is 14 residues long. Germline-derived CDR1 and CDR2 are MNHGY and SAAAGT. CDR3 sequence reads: CASKTGSSGNTIYF. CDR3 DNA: TGTGCCAGCAAGACAGGGTCCTCTGGAAACACCATATATTTT.

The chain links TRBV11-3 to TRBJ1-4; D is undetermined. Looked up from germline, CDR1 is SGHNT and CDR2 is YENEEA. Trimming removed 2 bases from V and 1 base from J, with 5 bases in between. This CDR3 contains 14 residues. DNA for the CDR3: TGTGCCAGCAGCTTAACTAGAACTAATGAAAAACTGTTTTTT. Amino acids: CASSLTRTNEKLFF.

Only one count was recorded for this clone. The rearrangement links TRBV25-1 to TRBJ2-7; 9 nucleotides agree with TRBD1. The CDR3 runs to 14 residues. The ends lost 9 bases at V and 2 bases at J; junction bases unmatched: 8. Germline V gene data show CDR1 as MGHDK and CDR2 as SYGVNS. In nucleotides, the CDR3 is TGTGCCAGTGGTAGGGGACAGGGAACCTACGAGCAGTACTTC. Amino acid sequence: CASGRGQGTYEQYF.

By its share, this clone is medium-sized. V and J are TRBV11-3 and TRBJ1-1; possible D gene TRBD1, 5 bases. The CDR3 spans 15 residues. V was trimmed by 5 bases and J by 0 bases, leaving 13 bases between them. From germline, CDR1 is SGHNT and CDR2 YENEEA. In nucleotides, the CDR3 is TGTGCCAGCAGCGTAGGACAAGGGATGAACACTGAAGCTTTCTTT. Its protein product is CASSVGQGMNTEAFF.

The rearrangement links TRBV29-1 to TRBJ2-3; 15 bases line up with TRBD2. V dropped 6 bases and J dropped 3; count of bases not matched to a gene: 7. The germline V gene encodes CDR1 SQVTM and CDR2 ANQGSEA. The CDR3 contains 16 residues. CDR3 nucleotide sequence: TGCAGCGTCGGGACTAGCGGGAGGTTGAGGACAGATACGCAGTATTTT. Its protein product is CSVGTSGRLRTDTQYF.

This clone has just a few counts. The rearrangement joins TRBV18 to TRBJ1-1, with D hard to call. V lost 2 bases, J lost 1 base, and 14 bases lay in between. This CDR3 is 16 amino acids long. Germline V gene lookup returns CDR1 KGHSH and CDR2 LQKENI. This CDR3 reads CASSPTVVGANTEAFF. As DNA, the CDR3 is TGTGCCAGCTCACCAACGGTAGTAGGCGCGAACACTGAAGCTTTCTTT.

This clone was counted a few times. CDR3 coding DNA: TGTGCCAGCAGTCTAGGACCCAGAAACACCGGGGAGCTGTTTTTT. It specifies CASSLGPRNTGELFF. The chain joins TRBV28 to TRBJ2-2, with D hard to call. Germline V gene lookup returns CDR1 MDHEN and CDR2 SYDVKM. Trimming cost V 5 bases and J 2 bases, with 12 bases left between them. The CDR3 runs to 15 residues.

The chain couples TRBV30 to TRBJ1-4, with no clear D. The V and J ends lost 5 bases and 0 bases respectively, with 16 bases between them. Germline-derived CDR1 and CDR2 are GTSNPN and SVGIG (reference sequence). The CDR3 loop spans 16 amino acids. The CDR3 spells CAWPETETATNEKLFF. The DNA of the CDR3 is TGTGCCTGGCCAGAAACTGAAACCGCAACTAATGAAAAACTGTTTTTT.

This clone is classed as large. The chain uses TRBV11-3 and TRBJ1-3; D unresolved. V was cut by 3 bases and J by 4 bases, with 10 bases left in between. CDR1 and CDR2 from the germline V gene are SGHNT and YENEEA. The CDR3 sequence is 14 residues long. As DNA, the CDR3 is TGTGCCAGCAGCTTCTCTGCGGGGGGAAACACCATATATTTT. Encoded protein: CASSFSAGGNTIYF.